This TCR beta chain comes out of a study of OX40 agonist ivuxolimab in advanced cancers. The overall study: Ivuxolimab was administered intravenously to patients at 0.01 to 10 mg/kg every 2 weeks. Past anti-PD-1, anti-PD-L1 or anti-CTLA-4 therapy was accepted, and roughly 37% had received some.

Sequenced by immunoSEQ multiplex PCR; TCRdb stores in-frame clones only, minus some. The profile shows roughly 88,000 clones, around 87% of them singletons. Turning to this clone: Antigen specificity is unknown.

Autoimmune disease history or systemic immunosuppression was exclusionary. Study-wide results and limits: Near-lowest levels of clonal expansion characterized partial responders at 0.1-3.0 mg/kg.

Trimming shortened V by 7 bases and J by 0 bases, and 10 bases separated the two germline ends. Germline V gene data show CDR1 as MNHNS and CDR2 as SASEGT. The CDR3 runs 14 residues. This sequence originates from an adult with an advanced solid tumor such as melanoma, head and neck, liver or kidney cancer. The sequences come from CD4+ or CD8+ T cells sorted from blood, collected in a trial of the OX40 agonist ivuxolimab. The chain is built from TRBV6-1 and TRBJ2-1; D is unresolved. In DNA, the CDR3 is TGTGCCAGCACCCCGCAGAGCTCCTACAATGAGCAGTTCTTC. It yields the protein CASTPQSSYNEQFF.